This TCR beta chain was sequenced in a study of glioma-infiltrating T cells after dendritic cell vaccination. Study at large: Glioblastoma patients came from Phase I and II dendritic cell vaccination trials. Overall study findings and caveats: Survival was not directly related to TCR clonality in these patients.

Time point specified: after dendritic cell vaccination, including at tumor progression/relapse. Only patients with spare fresh-frozen tumor and over two years of follow-up were included. PBMC were collected before vaccination, two weeks after the third vaccination, and at progression. Clones were read by immunoSEQ multiplex PCR, and TCRdb kept only the in-frame ones, dropping some. The sample holds about 87,000 clones; around 86% are singletons and the top ten take less than 8%. The V segment lost 5 bases and the J segment 0 bases; nucleotides outside the gene matches: 18. There are 19 residues in the CDR3. Germline V gene lookup returns CDR1 MNHGY and CDR2 SVAAGI. Concerning this clone: Antigen specificity is unknown.

Sequenced here: blood, sampled after dendritic cell vaccination. The TCR was taken from a human donor with glioblastoma. This chain links TRBV6-9 with TRBJ1-2; TRBD1 agrees at 7 bases. CDR3 sequence (DNA): TGTGCCAGCAGTCACCTCCCCGACAGGGCGCCACTAGCTAACTATGGCTACACCTTC. Translated, it gives CASSHLPDRAPLANYGYTF.